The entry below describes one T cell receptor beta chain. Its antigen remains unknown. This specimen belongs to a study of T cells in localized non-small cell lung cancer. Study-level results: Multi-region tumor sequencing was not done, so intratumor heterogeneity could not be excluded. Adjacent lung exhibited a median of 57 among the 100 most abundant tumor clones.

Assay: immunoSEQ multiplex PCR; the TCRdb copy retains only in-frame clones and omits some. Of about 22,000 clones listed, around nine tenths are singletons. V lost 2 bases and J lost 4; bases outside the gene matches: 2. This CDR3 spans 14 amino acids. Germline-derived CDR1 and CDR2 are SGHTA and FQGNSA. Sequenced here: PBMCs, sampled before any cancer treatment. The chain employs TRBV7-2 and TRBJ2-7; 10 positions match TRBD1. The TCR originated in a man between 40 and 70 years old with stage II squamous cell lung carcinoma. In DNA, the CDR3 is TGTGCCAGCAGCTTACTGGGACAGGGGTACGAGCAGTACTTC. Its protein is CASSLLGQGYEQYF.